This T cell receptor (beta chain) derives from a study of shared clonotypes between healthy human individuals. Background on the study: Each donor's CD8 memory used one plate, CD8 naive two, each CD4 subset three.

Naive CD8 cells comprised CD45RO-negative, CCR7-positively selected cells, excluding terminally differentiated effector memory CD45RA+ cells. Overall study results and limits: Larger richness was generally estimated for naive than memory subsets.

With respect to this clone: Antigen specificity is unknown.

V shed 1 base and J shed 3 bases, with 9 bases lying between them. CDR1 SGHTA and CDR2 FQGNSA come from the germline V gene. The CDR3 has 14 residues. Profiled with immunoSEQ multiplex PCR; TCRdb holds only in-frame clones, not every one. Among hundreds of thousands of clones listed, 96% were seen once. Sequenced: naive CD8+ T cells sorted from blood. This receptor was identified in a woman in her twenties or thirties in good health. The J gene is TRBJ1-2, the V gene TRBV7-2, with no clear D. The CDR3 DNA is TGTGCCAGCAGCTTAGATAGAGGATACTATGGCTACACCTTC. Amino acid sequence: CASSLDRGYYGYTF.